Below are 18 T cell receptor beta chains sequenced from a single sample in a study of T cell changes during pregnancy in multiple sclerosis. This table comes from immunoSEQ multiplex PCR, and its TCRdb copy is limited to in-frame clones, with some not included. The table lists about 60,000 clones, roughly 92% of them singletons. Source: CD8+ T cells from peripheral blood mononuclear cells, taken in the second trimester of pregnancy. Receptors were obtained from a female donor with multiple sclerosis, enrolled in a pregnancy study.

The chain carries TRBV14 and TRBJ2-7; 10 bases match TRBD1. CDR1 is SGHDN, CDR2 FVKESK, per germline. The CDR3 totals 15 residues. The V gene end was trimmed by 7 bases and the J gene end by 3 bases; junction bases not matched to a gene: 9. CDR3 in amino acids: CASNHPGQGVYEQYF. CDR3 DNA sequence: TGTGCCAGCAACCACCCCGGACAGGGGGTCTACGAGCAGTACTTC.

This chain connects TRBV30 to TRBJ2-3, with D possibly matching TRBD2 (6 bases). V was trimmed by 2 bases and J by 3 bases, leaving 12 bases between them. This CDR3 has 14 residues. Germline V gene data show CDR1 as GTSNPN and CDR2 as SVGIG (reference sequence). The CDR3 spells CAWSSGGSTDTQYF. DNA for the CDR3: TGTGCCTGGAGTAGCGGAGGGAGTACAGATACGCAGTATTTT.

The chain has TRBV27 and TRBJ2-7; TRBD2 matches at 7 bases. CDR1 and CDR2 (germline): MNHEY, SMNVEV (reference sequence). This CDR3 spans 14 amino acids. J gave up 2 bases and V 2 bases, and 3 bases lay outside the gene matches. The CDR3 reads CASSLGLGPYEQYF. The CDR3 region has the DNA TGTGCCAGCAGTTTAGGACTAGGGCCCTACGAGCAGTACTTC.

The table lists this clone with a count of one. V gene TRBV7-9 combines with J gene TRBJ2-3; D is ambiguous. Trimming removed 1 base at V and 0 bases at J, with 5 bases between. CDR3 length equals 14 residues. Looked up from germline, CDR1 is SEHNR and CDR2 is FQNEAQ (reference sequence). CDR3 DNA sequence: TGTGCCAGCAGCTTAGTTTCAAGCACAGATACGCAGTATTTT. It translates to CASSLVSSTDTQYF.

V is TRBV19 and J is TRBJ2-1; D ambiguous. Germline loops: CDR1 LNHDA, CDR2 SQIVND (reference sequence). CDR3 size: 13 residues. V was clipped by 3 bases and J by 6 bases, with 9 bases between them. The CDR3 sequence: CASSIRSPNEQFF. CDR3 nucleotides: TGTGCCAGTAGTATTCGGAGTCCCAATGAGCAGTTCTTC.

V is TRBV29-1 and J is TRBJ1-4; a weak D match, TRBD1 (6 bases). Germline V gene data show CDR1 as SQVTM and CDR2 as ANQGSEA. The CDR3 runs to 13 residues. The V end lost 6 bases, the J end lost 5 bases, and 13 bases lay between the germline ends. CDR3 sequence: CSVRTEGNEKLFF. As DNA, the CDR3 is TGCAGCGTGAGGACAGAAGGGAATGAAAAACTGTTTTTT. Looking up the rest from reference TRBV29-1 and TRBJ1-4 gives the full variable domain: SAVISQKPSRDICQRGTSLTIQCQVDSQVTMMFWYRQQPGQSLTLIATANQGSEATYESGFVIDKFPISRPNLTFSTLTVSNMSPEDSSIYLCSVRTEGNEKLFFGSGTQLSVL.

V gene TRBV9 combines with J gene TRBJ2-7, with 8 bases matching TRBD1. The trim removed 0 bases at V and 5 bases at J, leaving 4 bases unmatched. Per the germline V gene, CDR1 is SGDLS and CDR2 is YYNGEE. CDR3 size: 14 residues. The CDR3 DNA is TGTGCCAGCAGCGTAGGACAGGGGCGGGACGAGCAGTACTTC. Protein sequence: CASSVGQGRDEQYF.

This clone turned up a few times. The V and J genes are TRBV30 and TRBJ1-1, with unresolved D. CDR1 and CDR2 (germline): GTSNPN, SVGIG (reference sequence). The CDR3 is 14 residues long. V shed 0 bases and J shed 5 bases, with 13 bases lying between them. This CDR3 reads CAWSVSGGWTEAFF. CDR3 DNA sequence: TGTGCCTGGAGTGTGAGCGGCGGGTGGACTGAAGCTTTCTTT.

CDR3 sequence: CASSPPLNEEGQEHYGYTF. CDR3 nucleotide sequence: TGTGCCAGCTCACCACCGTTGAATGAGGAGGGACAGGAGCACTATGGCTACACCTTC. This chain joins TRBV18 and TRBJ1-2, with TRBD1 identical over 8 bases. CDR3 length: 19 amino acids. V lost 0 bases and J lost 3; bases outside the gene matches: 15. Germline-derived CDR1 and CDR2 are KGHSH and LQKENI.

The chain has TRBV6-6 and TRBJ2-1; 13 bases are shared with TRBD2. Trimming at V came to 0 bases and at J to 4 bases, leaving 0 bases not matched to a gene. Germline assignment: CDR1 MNHNY and CDR2 SVGAGI (reference sequence). The length of the CDR3 is 16 residues. In DNA, the CDR3 is TGTGCCAGCAGTTACTCGGGACTAGCGGGGTACAATGAGCAGTTCTTC. Translated, it gives CASSYSGLAGYNEQFF.

This chain uses TRBV9 with TRBJ1-2; the match to TRBD1 covers 12 bases. Trimming at V came to 0 bases and at J to 4 bases, leaving 4 bases not matched to a gene. Germline V lookup: CDR1 SGDLS, CDR2 YYNGEE. The CDR3 loop spans 16 amino acids. CDR3 amino acids: CASSVAGTGGSYGYTF. The CDR3 DNA reads TGTGCCAGCAGCGTAGCTGGGACAGGGGGCTCCTATGGCTACACCTTC.

This clone showed up just once. The chain combines TRBV7-9 with TRBJ2-1; TRBD2 agrees at 7 bases. Trimming removed 4 bases from V and 7 bases from J; junction bases left unmatched: 19. The CDR3 is made up of 18 amino acids. CDR1 is SEHNR, CDR2 FQNEAQ, per germline (reference sequence). The CDR3 protein is CASSSLDGAGSGYNEQFF. DNA of the CDR3: TGTGCCAGCAGCTCATTAGATGGGGCGGGTAGCGGGTATAATGAGCAGTTCTTC.

The chain uses TRBV5-1 and TRBJ1-1, with a possible D match to TRBD1 (6 bases). The germline gives CDR1 SGHRS, CDR2 YFSETQ. CDR3 length: 13 residues. Trimming removed 4 bases at V and 3 bases at J, with 10 bases between. The CDR3 spells CASSDTGYTEAFF. CDR3 DNA: TGCGCCAGCAGCGACACAGGGTACACTGAAGCTTTCTTT.

The chain uses TRBV27 and TRBJ2-1; TRBD2 matches at 12 bases. The CDR3 sequence is 14 residues long. The junction had 8 bases not matched to a gene; V was cut back by 10 bases and J by 7 bases. CDR1 and CDR2 (germline): MNHEY, SMNVEV (reference sequence). The CDR3 DNA reads as TGTGCCACCAGAACTAGCGGGAGGTTGAATGAGCAGTTCTTC. This sequence encodes CATRTSGRLNEQFF.

This clone was observed once. This rearrangement joins TRBV15 to TRBJ2-1; D is perhaps TRBD1 (6 bases). Per the germline V gene, CDR1 is LNHNV and CDR2 is YYDKDF (reference sequence). CDR3 length: 13 amino acids. The ends were cut back, 2 bases at V and 9 bases at J, with 11 bases in the middle. CDR3 residues: CATSRHEGGEQFF. DNA of the CDR3: TGTGCCACCAGCAGACATGAAGGGGGTGAGCAGTTCTTC.

In this sample, this clone turned up once. The genes are TRBV11-2 and TRBJ2-3; no firm D call. The CDR3 has 16 amino acids. Deletions cut 3 bases from V and 2 bases from J, with 15 bases between. CDR1 SGHAT and CDR2 FQNNGV come from the germline V gene. CDR3 sequence (DNA): TGTGCCAGCAGCTTTTGGGCCGAGAGCTACACAGATACGCAGTATTTT. The encoded protein is CASSFWAESYTDTQYF.

The chain is built from TRBV6-1 and TRBJ1-4; the D is unclear. The V end was cut by 3 bases, the J end by 0 bases, with 14 bases between. The germline V gene has CDR1 MNHNS and CDR2 SASEGT. The CDR3 is 17 amino acids. The CDR3 loop reads CASSDNRVLATNEKLFF. CDR3 nucleotide sequence: TGTGCCAGCAGTGACAACCGGGTCCTAGCAACTAATGAAAAACTGTTTTTT.

The chain recombines TRBV6-1 with TRBJ2-7; 9 bases match TRBD1. The CDR3 is 14 amino acids. Trimming removed 4 bases from V and 5 bases from J; junction bases left unmatched: 6. Germline CDR1 reads MNHNS; CDR2 reads SASEGT. Written as DNA, the CDR3 is TGTGCCAGCAGTGGAAGGGACAGGGCCCACGAGCAGTACTTC. Translation: CASSGRDRAHEQYF.